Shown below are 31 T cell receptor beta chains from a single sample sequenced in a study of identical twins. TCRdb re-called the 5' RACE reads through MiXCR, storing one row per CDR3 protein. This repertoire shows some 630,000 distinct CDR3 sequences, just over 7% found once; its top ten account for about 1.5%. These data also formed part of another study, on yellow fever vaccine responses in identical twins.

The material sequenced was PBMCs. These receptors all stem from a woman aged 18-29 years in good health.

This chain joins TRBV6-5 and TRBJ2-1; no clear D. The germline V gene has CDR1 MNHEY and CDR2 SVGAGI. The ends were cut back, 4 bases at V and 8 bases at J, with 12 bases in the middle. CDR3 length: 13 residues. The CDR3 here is CASSLGYVDEQFF. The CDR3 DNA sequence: TGTGCCAGCAGTTTGGGGTACGTCGATGAGCAGTTCTTC.

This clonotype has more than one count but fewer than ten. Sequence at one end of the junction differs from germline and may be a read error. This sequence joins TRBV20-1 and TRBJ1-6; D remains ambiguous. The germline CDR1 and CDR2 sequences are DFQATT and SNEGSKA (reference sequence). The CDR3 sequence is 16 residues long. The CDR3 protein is CSVRLINYAGNSPLHF. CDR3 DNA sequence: TGCAGTGTTAGATTGATTAACTACGCCGGGAATTCACCCCTCCACTTT.

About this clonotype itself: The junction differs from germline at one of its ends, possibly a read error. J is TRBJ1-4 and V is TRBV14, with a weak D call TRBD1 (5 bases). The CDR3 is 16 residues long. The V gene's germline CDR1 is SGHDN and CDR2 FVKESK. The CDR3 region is CASTQVTGANDEKLFF. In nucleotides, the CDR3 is TGTGCCAGCACCCAAGTAACTGGGGCGAACGATGAAAAACTGTTTTTT.

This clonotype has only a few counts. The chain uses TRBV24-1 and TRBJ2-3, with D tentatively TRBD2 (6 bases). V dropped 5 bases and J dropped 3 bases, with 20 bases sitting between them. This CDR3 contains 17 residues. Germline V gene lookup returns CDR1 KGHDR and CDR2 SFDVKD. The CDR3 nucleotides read TGTGCCACCAGTGCCTCCCCTAGCGCCATAACGACAGATACGCAGTATTTT. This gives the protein CATSASPSAITTDTQYF.

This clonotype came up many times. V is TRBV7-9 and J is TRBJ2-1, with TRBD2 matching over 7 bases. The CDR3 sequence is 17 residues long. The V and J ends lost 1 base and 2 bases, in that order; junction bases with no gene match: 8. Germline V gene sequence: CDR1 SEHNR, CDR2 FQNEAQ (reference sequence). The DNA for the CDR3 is TGTGCCAGCAGCTTAGGGCCGCTGGGAGGGCCCTACAATGAGCAGTTCTTC. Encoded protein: CASSLGPLGGPYNEQFF. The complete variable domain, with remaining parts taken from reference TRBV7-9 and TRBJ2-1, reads DTGVSQNPRHKITKRGQNVTFRCDPISEHNRLYWYRQTLGQGPEFLTYFQNEAQLEKSRLLSDRFSAERPKGSFSTLEIQRTEQGDSAMYLCASSLGPLGGPYNEQFFGPGTRLTVL.

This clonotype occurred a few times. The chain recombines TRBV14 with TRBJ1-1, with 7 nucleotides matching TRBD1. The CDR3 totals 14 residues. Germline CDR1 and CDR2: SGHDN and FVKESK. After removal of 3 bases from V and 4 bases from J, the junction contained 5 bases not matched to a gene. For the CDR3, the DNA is TGTGCCAGCAGCCATAGACAGGGATCCACTGAAGCTTTCTTT. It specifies CASSHRQGSTEAFF.

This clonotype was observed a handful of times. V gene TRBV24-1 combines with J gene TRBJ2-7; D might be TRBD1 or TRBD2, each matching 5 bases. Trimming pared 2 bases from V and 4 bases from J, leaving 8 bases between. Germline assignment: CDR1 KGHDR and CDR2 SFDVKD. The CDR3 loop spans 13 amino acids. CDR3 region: CATSDYEGYEQYF. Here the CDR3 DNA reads TGTGCCACCAGTGATTATGAGGGGTACGAGCAGTACTTC.

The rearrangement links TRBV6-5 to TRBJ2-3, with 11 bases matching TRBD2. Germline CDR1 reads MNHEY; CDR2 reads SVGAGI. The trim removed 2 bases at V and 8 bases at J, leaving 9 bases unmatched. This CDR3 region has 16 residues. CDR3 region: CASSYSSGREYGTQYF. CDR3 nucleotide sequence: TGTGCCAGCAGTTACAGTAGCGGGAGGGAATATGGTACGCAGTATTTT.

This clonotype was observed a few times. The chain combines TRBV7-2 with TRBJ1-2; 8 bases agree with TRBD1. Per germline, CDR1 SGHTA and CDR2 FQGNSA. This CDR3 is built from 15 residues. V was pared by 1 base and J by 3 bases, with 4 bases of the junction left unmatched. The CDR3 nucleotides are TGTGCCAGCAGCTTAGTCACAGGGGGGGACTATGGCTACACCTTC. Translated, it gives CASSLVTGGDYGYTF.

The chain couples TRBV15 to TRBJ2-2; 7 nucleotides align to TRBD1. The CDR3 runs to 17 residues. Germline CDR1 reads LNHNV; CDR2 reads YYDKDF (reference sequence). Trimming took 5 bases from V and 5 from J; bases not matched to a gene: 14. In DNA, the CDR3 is TGTGCCACCAGCTACCCACGGACAGGTATCGGGACCGGGGAGCTGTTTTTT. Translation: CATSYPRTGIGTGELFF. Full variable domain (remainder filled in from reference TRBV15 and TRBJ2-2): DAMVIQNPRYQVTQFGKPVTLSCSQTLNHNVMYWYQQKSSQAPKLLFHYYDKDFNNEADTPDNFQSRRPNTSFCFLDIRSPGLGDTAMYLCATSYPRTGIGTGELFFGEGSRLTVL.

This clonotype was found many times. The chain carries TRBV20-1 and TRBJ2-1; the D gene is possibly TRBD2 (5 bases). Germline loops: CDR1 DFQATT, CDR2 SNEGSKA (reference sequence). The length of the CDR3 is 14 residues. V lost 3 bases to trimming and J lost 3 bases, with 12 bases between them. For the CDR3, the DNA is TGCAGTGCTAGTAAGGCTAGCAGCTACAATGAGCAGTTCTTC. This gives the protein CSASKASSYNEQFF.

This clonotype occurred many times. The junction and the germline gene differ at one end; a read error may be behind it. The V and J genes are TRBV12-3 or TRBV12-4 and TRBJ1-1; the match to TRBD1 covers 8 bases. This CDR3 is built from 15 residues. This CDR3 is CASSPRQGTNTEAFF. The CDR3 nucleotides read TGCGCCAGCAGCCCAAGACAGGGGACGAACACTGAAGCTTTCTTT.

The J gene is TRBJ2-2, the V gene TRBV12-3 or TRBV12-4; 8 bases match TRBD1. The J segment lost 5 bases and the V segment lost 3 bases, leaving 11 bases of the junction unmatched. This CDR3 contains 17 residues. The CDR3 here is CASSFVGRQGRTGELFF. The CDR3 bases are TGTGCCAGCAGTTTCGTCGGTAGACAGGGGCGGACCGGGGAGCTGTTTTTT.

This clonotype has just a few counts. CDR3 protein: CASSQETRPDTQYF. The CDR3 region has the DNA TGCGCCAGCAGCCAAGAAACTCGCCCAGATACGCAGTATTTT. The J gene is TRBJ2-3, the V gene TRBV4-1; D ambiguous. V was trimmed by 0 bases and J by 4 bases, leaving 8 bases between them. The germline gives CDR1 MGHRA, CDR2 YSYEKL. This CDR3 comprises 14 residues.

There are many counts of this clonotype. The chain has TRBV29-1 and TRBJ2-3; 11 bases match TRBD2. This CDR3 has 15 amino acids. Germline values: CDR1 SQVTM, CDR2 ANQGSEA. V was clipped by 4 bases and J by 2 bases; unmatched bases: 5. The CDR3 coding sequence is TGCAGCGTTGCCCTAGCGGGAGGAAACACAGATACGCAGTATTTT. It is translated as CSVALAGGNTDTQYF.

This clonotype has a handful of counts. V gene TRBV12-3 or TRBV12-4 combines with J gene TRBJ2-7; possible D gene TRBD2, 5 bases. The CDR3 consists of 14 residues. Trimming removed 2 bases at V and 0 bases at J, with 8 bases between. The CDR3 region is CASSLSTSSYEQYF. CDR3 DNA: TGTGCCAGCAGTTTATCCACTAGCTCCTACGAGCAGTACTTC.

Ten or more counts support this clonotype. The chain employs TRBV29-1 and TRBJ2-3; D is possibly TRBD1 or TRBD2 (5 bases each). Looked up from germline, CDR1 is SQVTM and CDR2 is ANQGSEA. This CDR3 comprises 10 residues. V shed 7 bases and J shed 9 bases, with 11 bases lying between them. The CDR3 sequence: CSAGTNTQYF. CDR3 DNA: TGCAGCGCCGGGACCAACACGCAGTATTTT.

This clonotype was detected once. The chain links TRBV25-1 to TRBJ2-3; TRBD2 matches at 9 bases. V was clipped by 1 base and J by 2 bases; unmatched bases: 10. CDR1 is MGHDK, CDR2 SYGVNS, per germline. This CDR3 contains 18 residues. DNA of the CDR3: TGTGCCAGCAGTGAATCTCCCGCTAGCGGGGCTATCACAGATACGCAGTATTTT. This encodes CASSESPASGAITDTQYF. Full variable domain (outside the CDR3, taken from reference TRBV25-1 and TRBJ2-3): EADIYQTPRYLVIGTGKKITLECSQTMGHDKMYWYQQDPGMELHLIHYSYGVNSTEKGDLSSESTVSRIRTEHFPLTLESARPSHTSQYLCASSESPASGAITDTQYFGPGTRLTVL.

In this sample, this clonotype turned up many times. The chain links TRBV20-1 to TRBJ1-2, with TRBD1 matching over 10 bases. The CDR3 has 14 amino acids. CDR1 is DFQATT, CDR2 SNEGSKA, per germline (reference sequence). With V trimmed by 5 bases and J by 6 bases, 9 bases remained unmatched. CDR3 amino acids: CSAPPDRGAHGYTF. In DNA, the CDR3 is TGCAGTGCTCCCCCGGACAGGGGGGCCCATGGCTACACCTTC.

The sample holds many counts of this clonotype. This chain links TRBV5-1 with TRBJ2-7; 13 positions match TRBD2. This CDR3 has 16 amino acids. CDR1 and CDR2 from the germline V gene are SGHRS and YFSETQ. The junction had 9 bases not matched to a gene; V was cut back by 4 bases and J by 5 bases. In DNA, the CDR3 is TGCGCCAGCAGCCCTGATGGACTAGCGGGAGTCCACGAGCAGTACTTC. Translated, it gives CASSPDGLAGVHEQYF.

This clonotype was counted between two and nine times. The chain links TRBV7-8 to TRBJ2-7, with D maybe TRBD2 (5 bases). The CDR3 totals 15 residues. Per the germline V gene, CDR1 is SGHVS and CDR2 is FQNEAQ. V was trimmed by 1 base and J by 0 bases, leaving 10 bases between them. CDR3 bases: TGTGCCAGCAGCTTAGTCGGGGTACTCTCCTACGAGCAGTACTTC. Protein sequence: CASSLVGVLSYEQYF.

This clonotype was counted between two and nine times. As DNA, the CDR3 is TGCAGTGCTAGAGACGCGAGCACTGAAGCTTTCTTT. Translation gives CSARDASTEAFF. V is TRBV20-1 and J is TRBJ1-1; no definite D call. The CDR3 runs to 12 residues. V lost 0 bases and J lost 4, with 6 bases in between. The germline CDR1 and CDR2 sequences are DFQATT and SNEGSKA (reference sequence).

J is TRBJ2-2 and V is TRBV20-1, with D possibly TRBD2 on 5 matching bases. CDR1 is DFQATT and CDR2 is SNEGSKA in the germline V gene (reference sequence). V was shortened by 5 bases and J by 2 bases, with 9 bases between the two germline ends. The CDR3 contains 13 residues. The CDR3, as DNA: TGCAGTGCTCCCGGGGAAAACACCGGGGAGCTGTTTTTT. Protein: CSAPGENTGELFF.

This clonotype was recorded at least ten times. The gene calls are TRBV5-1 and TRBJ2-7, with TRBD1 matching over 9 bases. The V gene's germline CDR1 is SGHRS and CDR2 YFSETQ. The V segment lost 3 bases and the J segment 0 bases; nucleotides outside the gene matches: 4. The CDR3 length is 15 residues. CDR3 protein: CASSWGTGISYEQYV. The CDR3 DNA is TGCGCCAGCAGCTGGGGGACAGGGATCTCCTACGAGCAGTACGTC.

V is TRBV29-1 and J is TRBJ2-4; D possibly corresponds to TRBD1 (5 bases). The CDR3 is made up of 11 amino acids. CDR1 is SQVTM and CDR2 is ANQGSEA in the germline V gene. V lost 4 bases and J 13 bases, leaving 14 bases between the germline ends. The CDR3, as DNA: TGCAGCGTTGTACTTCAGGGAAGACAGTACTTC. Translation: CSVVLQGRQYF.

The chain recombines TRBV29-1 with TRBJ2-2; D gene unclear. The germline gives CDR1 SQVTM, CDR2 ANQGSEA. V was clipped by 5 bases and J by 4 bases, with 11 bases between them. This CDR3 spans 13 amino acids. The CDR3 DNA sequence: TGCAGCGTTTGGTTCATACGCACCGGGGAGCTGTTTTTT. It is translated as CSVWFIRTGELFF.

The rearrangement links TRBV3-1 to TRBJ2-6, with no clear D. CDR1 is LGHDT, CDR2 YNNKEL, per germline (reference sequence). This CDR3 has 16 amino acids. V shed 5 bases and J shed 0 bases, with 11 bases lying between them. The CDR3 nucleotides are TGTGCCAGCAGCGCCGGGTGGGGCTCTGGGGCCAACGTCCTGACTTTC. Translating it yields CASSAGWGSGANVLTF.

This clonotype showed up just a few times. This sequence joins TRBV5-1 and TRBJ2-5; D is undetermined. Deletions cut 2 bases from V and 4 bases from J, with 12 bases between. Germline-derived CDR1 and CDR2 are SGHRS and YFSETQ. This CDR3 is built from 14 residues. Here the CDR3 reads CASSLGLDRETQYF. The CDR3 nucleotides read TGCGCCAGCAGCTTAGGGTTGGACCGAGAGACCCAGTACTTC.

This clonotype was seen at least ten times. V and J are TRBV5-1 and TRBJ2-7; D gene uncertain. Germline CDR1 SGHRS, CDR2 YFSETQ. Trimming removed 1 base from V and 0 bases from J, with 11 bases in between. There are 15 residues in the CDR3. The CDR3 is CASSLSRPSSYEQYF. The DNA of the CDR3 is TGCGCCAGCAGCTTGTCGCGACCCAGCTCCTACGAGCAGTACTTC.

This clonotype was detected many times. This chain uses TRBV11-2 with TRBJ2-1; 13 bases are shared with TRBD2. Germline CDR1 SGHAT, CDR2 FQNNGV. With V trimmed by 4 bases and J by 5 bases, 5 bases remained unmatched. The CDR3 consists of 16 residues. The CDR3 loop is CASSSELAGGNNEQFF. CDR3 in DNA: TGTGCCAGCAGCTCCGAACTAGCGGGGGGGAACAATGAGCAGTTCTTC.

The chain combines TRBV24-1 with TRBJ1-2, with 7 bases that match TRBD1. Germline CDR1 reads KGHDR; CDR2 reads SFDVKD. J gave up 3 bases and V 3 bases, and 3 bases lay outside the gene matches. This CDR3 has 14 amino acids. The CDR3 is CATSDRDSYYGYTF. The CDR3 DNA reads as TGTGCCACCAGTGATAGGGACAGCTACTATGGCTACACCTTC.